This T cell receptor beta chain is from a study of blood T cells in healthy people across ages. Study context: Template switching caught about one barcoded beta molecule for each two T cells. Study-level findings and limits: Older individuals had lower TCR beta diversity per million T cells (the decline was roughly linear).

Next came a second PCR, run for about 6 to 11 cycles, which used a sample-barcoded 5' primer along with a J-beta primer mix. TCRdb reprocessed the 5' RACE reads with MiXCR, giving one entry per CDR3 protein. The table lists hundreds of thousands of distinct CDR3 sequences, 45% to 70% of them singletons. Trimming cost V 6 bases and J 4 bases, with 7 bases left between them. The length of the CDR3 is 13 residues. The germline gives CDR1 MDHEN, CDR2 SYDVKM. This clonotype was seen a few times. Its antigen is unknown. Healthy Caucasians from Russia aged about 6 to 95 served as donors. Each sample yielded at least 5.5 micrograms of PBMC total RNA.

The chain is built from TRBV28 and TRBJ2-6; D is unresolved. The clonotype originates from a middle-aged man in good health. Sequencing was performed on blood. The DNA of the CDR3 is TGTGCCAGCAGCACCTCCGGGGCCAACGTCCTGACTTTC. It encodes CASSTSGANVLTF.